A selection of T cell receptor beta chains follows, all from one sample in a study of identical twins. TCRdb recomputed calls from the 5' RACE reads with MiXCR, one row per CDR3 protein. The sample carries 500,000 or so distinct CDR3 sequences, 14% recorded once. A further study also used this sample, focusing on yellow fever vaccine responses in identical twins.

Sequencing was carried out using CD4+ T cells sorted from blood. The receptors were sampled from a woman aged 18-29 years in good health. Each CDR3 is given with its conserved first and last residue. The order of the fields is clone size, V gene, D gene, J gene, CDR3 DNA, CDR3 protein. A D gene is named only where the DNA matches it firmly. A row's size may be missing; if present it is once, few, many or a size class.

clone size: few; V gene: TRBV11-2; D gene: .; J gene: TRBJ2-1; CDR3 DNA: TGTGCCAGCAGCTTAGATAGGGGTATAGAAGGTTGGTTGGGTGGTGAGCAGTTCTTC; CDR3 protein: CASSLDRGIEGWLGGEQFF
clone size: .; V gene: TRBV5-1; D gene: .; J gene: TRBJ2-5; CDR3 DNA: TGCGCCAGCAGCTTAATGGGAAGGAGCCAAGAGACCCAGTACTTC; CDR3 protein: CASSLMGRSQETQYF
clone size: many; V gene: TRBV5-1; D gene: .; J gene: TRBJ2-1; CDR3 DNA: TGCGCCAGCAGCCACAGGAGCCAGCGGGTCAATGAGCAGTTCTTC; CDR3 protein: CASSHRSQRVNEQFF
clone size: few; V gene: TRBV5-1; D gene: TRBD1; J gene: TRBJ1-1; CDR3 DNA: TGCGCCAGCAGCCCCATCCCAGGGGGCCTCATGAACACTGAAGCTTTCTTT; CDR3 protein: CASSPIPGGLMNTEAFF
clone size: many; V gene: TRBV10-3; D gene: .; J gene: TRBJ1-6; CDR3 DNA: TGTGCCATCAGTGAGACCCAGGGTAGCTCCTATAATTCACCCCTCCACTTT; CDR3 protein: CAISETQGSSYNSPLHF
clone size: .; V gene: TRBV12-3/TRBV12-4; D gene: TRBD1; J gene: TRBJ1-4; CDR3 DNA: TGTGCCAGCAGTTTAAGGGCAACAGGGGTTGCTAATGAAAAACTGTTTTTT; CDR3 protein: CASSLRATGVANEKLFF
clone size: .; V gene: TRBV7-2; D gene: TRBD1; J gene: TRBJ2-3; CDR3 DNA: TGTGCCAGCAGTCCCGGGACAGGGATTTTGCATACGCAGTATTTT; CDR3 protein: CASSPGTGILHTQYF
clone size: .; V gene: TRBV14; D gene: TRBD1; J gene: TRBJ1-6; CDR3 DNA: TGTGCCAGCAGCCAAGTAGGGGGCACCTATAATTCACCCCTCCACTTT; CDR3 protein: CASSQVGGTYNSPLHF
clone size: few; V gene: TRBV5-1; D gene: .; J gene: TRBJ2-3; CDR3 DNA: TGCGCCAGCAGCTTGGCTGGAGACTACACAGATACGCAGTATTTT; CDR3 protein: CASSLAGDYTDTQYF
clone size: .; V gene: TRBV24-1; D gene: TRBD1; J gene: TRBJ2-3; CDR3 DNA: TGTGCCACCAGCCGAGGACAGGGGAACACAGATACGCAGTATTTT; CDR3 protein: CATSRGQGNTDTQYF
clone size: few; V gene: TRBV4-2; D gene: TRBD1; J gene: TRBJ2-1; CDR3 DNA: TGTGCCAGCAGCCAAGGCCACAGGGGGAATGAGCAGTTCTTC; CDR3 protein: CASSQGHRGNEQFF
clone size: .; V gene: TRBV2; D gene: .; J gene: TRBJ2-7; CDR3 DNA: TGTGCCAGCAGTGAAACGAGAGAGCAGTACTTC; CDR3 protein: CASSETREQYF
clone size: .; V gene: TRBV5-1; D gene: .; J gene: TRBJ2-3; CDR3 DNA: TGCGCCAGCAGTGAGGGGGGCCACCGCACAGATACGCAGTATTTT; CDR3 protein: CASSEGGHRTDTQYF
clone size: many; V gene: TRBV27; D gene: TRBD1; J gene: TRBJ2-1; CDR3 DNA: TGTGCCAGCAGTCCCGGACAGGGGCCATACAATGAGCAGTTCTTC; CDR3 protein: CASSPGQGPYNEQFF
clone size: few; V gene: TRBV2; D gene: TRBD1; J gene: TRBJ2-3; CDR3 DNA: TGTGCCAGCAGTGAAGAGACAGGGTTAGATACGCAGTATTTT; CDR3 protein: CASSEETGLDTQYF
clone size: many; V gene: TRBV3-1; D gene: .; J gene: TRBJ2-7; CDR3 DNA: TGTGCCAGCAGCCAAAAAGCCAGCTACCACGAGCAGTACTTC; CDR3 protein: CASSQKASYHEQYF
clone size: .; V gene: TRBV5-1; D gene: .; J gene: TRBJ2-1; CDR3 DNA: TGCGCCAGCAGCTTGGCCGTCCCCGAGCCGCGCTTCTTC; CDR3 protein: CASSLAVPEPRFF
clone size: .; V gene: TRBV29-1; D gene: TRBD2; J gene: TRBJ2-7; CDR3 DNA: TGCAGCGTTGCTAGCGGGAACGAGCAGTACTTC; CDR3 protein: CSVASGNEQYF
clone size: .; V gene: TRBV29-1; D gene: TRBD1; J gene: TRBJ1-3; CDR3 DNA: TGCAGCGTCGAAACCCCAGGGGGCCTGGATTTT; CDR3 protein: CSVETPGGLDF
clone size: few; V gene: TRBV5-1; D gene: .; J gene: TRBJ1-1; CDR3 DNA: TGCGCCAGCAGCCAAGGACAAGGGAGGGAAGCTTTCTTT; CDR3 protein: CASSQGQGREAFF
clone size: few; V gene: TRBV5-4; D gene: TRBD1; J gene: TRBJ2-5; CDR3 DNA: TGTGCCAGCAGCTTCGACAGGGCTGAGACCCAGTACTTC; CDR3 protein: CASSFDRAETQYF
clone size: .; V gene: TRBV3-1; D gene: TRBD2; J gene: TRBJ2-1; CDR3 DNA: TGTGCCAGCAGCCCCGGCGGGAGGGCCAACAATGAGCAGTTCTTC; CDR3 protein: CASSPGGRANNEQFF
clone size: few; V gene: TRBV7-7; D gene: TRBD2; J gene: TRBJ2-7; CDR3 DNA: TGTGCTAGCAGCTTAGTCCTTTCACTAGCGGGGGAGGACTACGAGCAGTACTTC; CDR3 protein: CASSLVLSLAGEDYEQYF
clone size: .; V gene: TRBV2; D gene: .; J gene: TRBJ2-2; CDR3 DNA: TGTGCCACATTCCCTAGGACAAATTTGGGCACCGGGGAGCTGTTTTTT; CDR3 protein: CATFPRTNLGTGELFF
clone size: .; V gene: TRBV18; D gene: .; J gene: TRBJ1-1; CDR3 DNA: TGTGCCAGCTCACCTCCCGGGATAAACACTGAAGCTTTCTTT; CDR3 protein: CASSPPGINTEAFF
clone size: .; V gene: TRBV2; D gene: TRBD1; J gene: TRBJ2-1; CDR3 DNA: TGTGCCAGCAGTGAAGGGACAGGCTGGTTACAGTTCTTC; CDR3 protein: CASSEGTGWLQFF
clone size: once; V gene: TRBV7-6; D gene: .; J gene: TRBJ2-3; CDR3 DNA: TGTGCCAGCAGCCCAGTCGATAAAGGAACGCAGTATTTT; CDR3 protein: CASSPVDKGTQYF
clone size: many; V gene: TRBV29-1; D gene: .; J gene: TRBJ1-1; CDR3 DNA: TGCAGCGTTCAGACTATTGAAGCTTTCTTT; CDR3 protein: CSVQTIEAFF
clone size: many; V gene: TRBV11-2; D gene: .; J gene: TRBJ2-1; CDR3 DNA: TGTGCCAGCAGCTTAGTCACGGGGTATGAGCAGTTCTTC; CDR3 protein: CASSLVTGYEQFF
clone size: .; V gene: TRBV6-5; D gene: .; J gene: TRBJ2-1; CDR3 DNA: TGTGCCAGCAGTTACCAGGGGGGGTACAATGAGCAGTTCTTC; CDR3 protein: CASSYQGGYNEQFF
clone size: few; V gene: TRBV2; D gene: .; J gene: TRBJ1-5; CDR3 DNA: TGTGCCAGCAGGTACAGCAATCAGCCCCAGCATTTT; CDR3 protein: CASRYSNQPQHF
clone size: .; V gene: TRBV21-1; D gene: .; J gene: TRBJ2-7; CDR3 DNA: TGTGCCAGCAGCAAAGGGGGAGAGTCCTCCTACGAGCAGTACTTC; CDR3 protein: CASSKGGESSYEQYF
clone size: few; V gene: TRBV29-1; D gene: TRBD2; J gene: TRBJ2-1; CDR3 DNA: TGCAGCGTTGACAGACTAGCGGGGATAGATGAGCAGTTCTTC; CDR3 protein: CSVDRLAGIDEQFF
clone size: few; V gene: TRBV11-2; D gene: TRBD1; J gene: TRBJ1-1; CDR3 DNA: TGTGCCAGCAGCTTAGGGACAGGTCCGTACACTGAAGCTTTCTTT; CDR3 protein: CASSLGTGPYTEAFF
clone size: few; V gene: TRBV7-6; D gene: .; J gene: TRBJ1-1; CDR3 DNA: TGTGCCAGCAGCTTTAAGGGGGGCGTTGGCACTGAAGCTTTCTTT; CDR3 protein: CASSFKGGVGTEAFF